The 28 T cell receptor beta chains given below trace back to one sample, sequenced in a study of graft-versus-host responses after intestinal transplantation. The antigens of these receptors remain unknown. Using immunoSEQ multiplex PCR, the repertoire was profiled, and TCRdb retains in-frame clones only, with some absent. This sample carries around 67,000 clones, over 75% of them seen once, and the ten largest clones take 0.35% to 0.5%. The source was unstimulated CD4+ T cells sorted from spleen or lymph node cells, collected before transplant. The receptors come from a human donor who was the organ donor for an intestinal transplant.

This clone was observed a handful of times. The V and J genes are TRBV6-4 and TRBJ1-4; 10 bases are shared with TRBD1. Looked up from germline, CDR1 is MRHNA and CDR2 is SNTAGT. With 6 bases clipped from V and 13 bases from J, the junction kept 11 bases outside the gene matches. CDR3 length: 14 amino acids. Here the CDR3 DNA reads TGTGCCAGCAGATACCCGGACAGGGGGGGGAGACTGTTTTTT. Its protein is CASRYPDRGGRLFF.

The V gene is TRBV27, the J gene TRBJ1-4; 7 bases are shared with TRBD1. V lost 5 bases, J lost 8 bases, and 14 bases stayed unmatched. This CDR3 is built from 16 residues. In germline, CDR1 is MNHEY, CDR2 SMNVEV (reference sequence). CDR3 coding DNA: TGTGCCAGCAGTCTACCTGGACAGGACGGACGGGAAAAACTGTTTTTT. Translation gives CASSLPGQDGREKLFF. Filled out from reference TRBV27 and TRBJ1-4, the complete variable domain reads EAQVTQNPRYLITVTGKKLTVTCSQNMNHEYMSWYRQDPGLGLRQIYYSMNVEVTDKGDVPEGYKVSRKEKRNFPLILESPSPNQTSLYFCASSLPGQDGREKLFFGSGTQLSVL.

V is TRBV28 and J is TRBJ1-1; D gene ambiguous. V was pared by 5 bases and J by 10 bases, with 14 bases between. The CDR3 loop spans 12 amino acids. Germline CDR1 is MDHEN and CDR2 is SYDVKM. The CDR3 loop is CASSDYVAGAFF. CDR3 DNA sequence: TGTGCCAGCAGTGATTACGTGGCGGGAGCTTTCTTT.

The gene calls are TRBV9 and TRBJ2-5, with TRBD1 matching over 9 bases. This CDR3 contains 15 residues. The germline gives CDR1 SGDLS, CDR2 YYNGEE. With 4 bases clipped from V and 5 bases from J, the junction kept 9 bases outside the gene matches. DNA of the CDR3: TGTGCCAGCAGCCATGGGACAGGGCGAGTTGAGACCCAGTACTTC. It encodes CASSHGTGRVETQYF.

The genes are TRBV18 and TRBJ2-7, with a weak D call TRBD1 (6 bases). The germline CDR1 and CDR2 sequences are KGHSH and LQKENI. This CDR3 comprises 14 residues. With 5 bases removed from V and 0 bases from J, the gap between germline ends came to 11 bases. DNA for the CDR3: TGTGCCAGCTCATCCGACAGGTTCTCCTACGAGCAGTACGTC. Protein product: CASSSDRFSYEQYV.

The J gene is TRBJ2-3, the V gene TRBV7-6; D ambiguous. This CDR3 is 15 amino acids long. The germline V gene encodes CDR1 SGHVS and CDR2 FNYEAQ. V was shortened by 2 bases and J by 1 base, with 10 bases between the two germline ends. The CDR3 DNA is TGTGCCAGCAGCTTATCCTTCGCAGGCACAGATACGCAGTATTTT. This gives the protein CASSLSFAGTDTQYF.

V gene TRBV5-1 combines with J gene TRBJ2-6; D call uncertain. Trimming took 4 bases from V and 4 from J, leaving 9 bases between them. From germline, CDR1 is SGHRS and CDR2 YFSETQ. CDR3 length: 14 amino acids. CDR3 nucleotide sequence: TGCGCCAGCAGCCCTCTTCCCGGGGCCAACGTCCTGACTTTC. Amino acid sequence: CASSPLPGANVLTF.

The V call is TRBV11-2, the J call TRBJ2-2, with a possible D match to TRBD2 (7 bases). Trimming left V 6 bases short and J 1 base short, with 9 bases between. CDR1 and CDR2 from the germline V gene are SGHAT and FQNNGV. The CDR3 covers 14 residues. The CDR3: CASRGGGNTGELFF. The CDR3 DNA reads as TGTGCCAGCAGAGGGGGGGGGAACACCGGGGAGCTGTTTTTT. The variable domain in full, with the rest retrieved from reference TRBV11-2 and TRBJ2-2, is EAGVAQSPRYKIIEKRQSVAFWCNPISGHATLYWYQQILGQGPKLLIQFQNNGVVDDSQLPKDRFSAERLKGVDSTLKIQPAKLEDSAVYLCASRGGGNTGELFFGEGSRLTVL.

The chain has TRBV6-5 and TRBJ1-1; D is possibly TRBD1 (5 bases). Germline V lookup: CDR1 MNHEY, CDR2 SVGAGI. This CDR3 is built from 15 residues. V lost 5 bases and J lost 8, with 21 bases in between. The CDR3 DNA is TGTGCCAGCAGTACCTTGGGCAGGGCCAGTCCAGAAGCTTTCTTT. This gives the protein CASSTLGRASPEAFF.

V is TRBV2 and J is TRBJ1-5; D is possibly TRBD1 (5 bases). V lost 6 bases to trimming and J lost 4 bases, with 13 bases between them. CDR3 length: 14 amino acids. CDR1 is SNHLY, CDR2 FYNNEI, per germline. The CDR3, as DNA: TGTGCCAGCAGGCGCAGACAGCCGAATCAGCCCCAGCATTTT. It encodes CASRRRQPNQPQHF.

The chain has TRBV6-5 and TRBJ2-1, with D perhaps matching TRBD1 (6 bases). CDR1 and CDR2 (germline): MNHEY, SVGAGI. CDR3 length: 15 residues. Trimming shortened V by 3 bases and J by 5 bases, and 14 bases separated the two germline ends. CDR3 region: CASSYGGIGNNEQFF. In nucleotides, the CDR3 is TGTGCCAGCAGTTATGGGGGCATCGGAAACAATGAGCAGTTCTTC.

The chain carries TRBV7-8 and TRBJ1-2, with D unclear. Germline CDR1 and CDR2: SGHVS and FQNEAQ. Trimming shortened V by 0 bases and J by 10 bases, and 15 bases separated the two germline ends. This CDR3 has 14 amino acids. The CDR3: CASSLARLYVPYTF. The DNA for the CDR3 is TGTGCCAGCAGCTTAGCGCGTCTATACGTCCCCTACACCTTC.

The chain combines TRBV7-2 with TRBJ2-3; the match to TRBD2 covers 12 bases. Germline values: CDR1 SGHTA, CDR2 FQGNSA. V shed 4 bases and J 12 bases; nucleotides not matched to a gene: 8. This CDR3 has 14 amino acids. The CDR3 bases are TGTGCCAGCAGCTCAACTAGCGGGGGGACCGAACAGTATTTT. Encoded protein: CASSSTSGGTEQYF.

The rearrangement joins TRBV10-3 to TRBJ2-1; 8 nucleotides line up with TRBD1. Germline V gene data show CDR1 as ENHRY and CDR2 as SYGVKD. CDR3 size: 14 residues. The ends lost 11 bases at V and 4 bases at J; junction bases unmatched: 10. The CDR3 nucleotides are TGTGCCTCTAACCCAGGGGGCGCTTACAATGAGCAGTTCTTC. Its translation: CASNPGGAYNEQFF.

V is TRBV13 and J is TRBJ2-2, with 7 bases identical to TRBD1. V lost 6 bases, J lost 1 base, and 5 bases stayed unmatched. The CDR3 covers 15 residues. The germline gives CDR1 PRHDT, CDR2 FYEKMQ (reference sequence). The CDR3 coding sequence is TGTGCCAGCAGGACCGGGACAGTGAACACCGGGGAGCTGTTTTTT. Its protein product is CASRTGTVNTGELFF.

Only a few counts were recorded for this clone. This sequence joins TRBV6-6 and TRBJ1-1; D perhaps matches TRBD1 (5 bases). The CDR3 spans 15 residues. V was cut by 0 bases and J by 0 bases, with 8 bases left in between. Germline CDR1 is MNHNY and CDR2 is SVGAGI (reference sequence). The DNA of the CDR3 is TGTGCCAGCAGTTACTCGACAGCCCTGAACACTGAAGCTTTCTTT. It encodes CASSYSTALNTEAFF.

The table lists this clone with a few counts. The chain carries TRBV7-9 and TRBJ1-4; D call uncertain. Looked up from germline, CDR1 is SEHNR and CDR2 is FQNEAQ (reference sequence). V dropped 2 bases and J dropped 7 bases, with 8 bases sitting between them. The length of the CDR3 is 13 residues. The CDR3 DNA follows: TGTGCCAGCAGCTTACGAGGGCCTGAAAAACTGTTTTTT. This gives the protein CASSLRGPEKLFF.

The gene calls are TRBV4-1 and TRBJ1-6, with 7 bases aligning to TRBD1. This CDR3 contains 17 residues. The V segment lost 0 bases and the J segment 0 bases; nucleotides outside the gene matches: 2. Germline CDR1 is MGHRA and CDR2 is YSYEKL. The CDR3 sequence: CASSQEQGSSYNSPLHF. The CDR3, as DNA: TGCGCCAGCAGCCAAGAACAGGGGAGCTCCTATAATTCACCCCTCCACTTT.

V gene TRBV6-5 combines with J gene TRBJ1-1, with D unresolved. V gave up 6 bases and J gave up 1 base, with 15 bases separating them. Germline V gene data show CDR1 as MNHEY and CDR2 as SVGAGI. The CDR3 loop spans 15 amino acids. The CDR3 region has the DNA TGTGCCAGCAGCCCCGAGGCGGAAGAGAACACTGAAGCTTTCTTT. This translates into CASSPEAEENTEAFF.

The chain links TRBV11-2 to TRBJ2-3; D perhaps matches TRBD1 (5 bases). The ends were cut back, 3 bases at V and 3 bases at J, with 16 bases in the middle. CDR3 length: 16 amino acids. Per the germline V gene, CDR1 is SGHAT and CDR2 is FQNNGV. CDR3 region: CASSFVRALGTDTQYF. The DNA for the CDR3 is TGTGCCAGCAGCTTCGTCAGGGCCTTGGGTACAGATACGCAGTATTTT.

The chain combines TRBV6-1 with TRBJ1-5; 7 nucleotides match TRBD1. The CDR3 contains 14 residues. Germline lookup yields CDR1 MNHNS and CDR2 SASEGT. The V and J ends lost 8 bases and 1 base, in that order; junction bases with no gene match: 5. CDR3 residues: CASRGGLSNQPQHF. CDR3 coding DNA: TGTGCCAGCCGAGGGGGCCTGAGCAATCAGCCCCAGCATTTT.

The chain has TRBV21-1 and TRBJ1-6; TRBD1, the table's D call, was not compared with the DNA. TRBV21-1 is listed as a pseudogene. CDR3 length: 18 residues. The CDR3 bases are TGTGCCAGCAGCAAAGAGGAGGTTACAAAGGGGGCCGAGTCACCCCTCCACTTT. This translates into CASSKEEVTKGAESPLHF.

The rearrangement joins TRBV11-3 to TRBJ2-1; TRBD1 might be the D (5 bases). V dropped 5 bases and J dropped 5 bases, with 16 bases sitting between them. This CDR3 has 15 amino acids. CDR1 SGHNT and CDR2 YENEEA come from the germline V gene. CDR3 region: CASSLSQGWNNEQFF. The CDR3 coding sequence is TGTGCCAGCAGCCTGTCCCAGGGTTGGAACAATGAGCAGTTCTTC. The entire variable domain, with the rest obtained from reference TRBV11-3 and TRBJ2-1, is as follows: EAGVVQSPRYKIIEKKQPVAFWCNPISGHNTLYWYLQNLGQGPELLIRYENEEAVDDSQLPKDRFSAERLKGVDSTLKIQPAELGDSAVYLCASSLSQGWNNEQFFGPGTRLTVL.

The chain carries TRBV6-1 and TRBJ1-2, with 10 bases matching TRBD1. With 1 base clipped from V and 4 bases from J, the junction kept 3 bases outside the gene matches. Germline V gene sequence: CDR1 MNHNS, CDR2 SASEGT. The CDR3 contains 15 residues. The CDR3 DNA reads TGTGCCAGCAGTGAAGAGCGACAGGGGGCCTATGGCTACACCTTC. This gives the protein CASSEERQGAYGYTF.

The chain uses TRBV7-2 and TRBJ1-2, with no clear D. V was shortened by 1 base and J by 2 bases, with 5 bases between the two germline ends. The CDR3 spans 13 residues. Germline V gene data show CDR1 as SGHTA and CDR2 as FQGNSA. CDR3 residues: CASSLGGNYGYTF. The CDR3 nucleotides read TGTGCCAGCAGCTTAGGAGGGAACTATGGCTACACCTTC.

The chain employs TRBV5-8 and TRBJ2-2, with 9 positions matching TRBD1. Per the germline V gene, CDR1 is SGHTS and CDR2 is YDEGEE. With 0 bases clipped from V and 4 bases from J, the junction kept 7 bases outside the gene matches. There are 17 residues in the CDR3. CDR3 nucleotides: TGTGCCAGCAGCTTGGTTGGCGACAGGGGGGGCACCGGGGAGCTGTTTTTT. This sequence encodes CASSLVGDRGGTGELFF.

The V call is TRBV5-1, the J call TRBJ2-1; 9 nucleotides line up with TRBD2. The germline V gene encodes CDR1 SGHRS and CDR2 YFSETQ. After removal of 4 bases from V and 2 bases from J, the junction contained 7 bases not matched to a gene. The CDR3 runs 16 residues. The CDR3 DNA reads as TGCGCCAGCAGCCCAACCCTAGCGGGGACCTACAATGAGCAGTTCTTC. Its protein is CASSPTLAGTYNEQFF.

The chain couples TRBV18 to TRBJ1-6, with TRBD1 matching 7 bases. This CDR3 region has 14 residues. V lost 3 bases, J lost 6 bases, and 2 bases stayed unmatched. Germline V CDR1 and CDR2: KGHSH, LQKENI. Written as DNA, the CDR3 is TGTGCCAGCTCACCGGGACAGAGTAATTCACCCCTCCACTTT. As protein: CASSPGQSNSPLHF.